This T cell receptor (beta chain) was documented in a study of cytomegalovirus exposure and HLA in healthy donors. Study outcomes and limitations: Association with HLA alleles at 0.05 false discovery rate was found for 16,951 TCR beta sequences in a later analysis. Per published accounts, TCR beta sequences correctly predicted the HLA-A and HLA-B alleles of most subjects.

CDR1 is GTSNPN and CDR2 is SVGIG in the germline V gene (reference sequence). Trimming took 3 bases from V and 6 from J, leaving 16 bases between them. The length of the CDR3 is 14 residues. The PCR employed 60 Vbeta primers together with 13 Jbeta primers. This table comes from immunoSEQ multiplex PCR, and its TCRdb copy is limited to in-frame clones, with some not included. The sample shows 85,000 to 100,000 clones, approximately 86% of them seen only once. About this clone itself: As yet, its antigen is unknown.

The receptor comes from a man aged 25-45 years in good health and CMV-seropositive. What was sequenced was PBMCs. The chain couples TRBV30 to TRBJ2-3; maybe TRBD1 (6 bases). DNA for the CDR3: TGTGCCTGGAGAACGGGACAAAGCAGTGATACGCAGTATTTT. Protein product: CAWRTGQSSDTQYF.